This entry is about one T cell receptor (beta chain). Its antigen is not identified. The sample originates from a study of T cells in localized non-small cell lung cancer. TCRdb keeps only in-frame clones here, not all; method: immunoSEQ multiplex PCR. Among approximately 81,000 clones listed, about 88% were seen once. Findings and caveats of the study: Out of the top 100 tumor clones, a median roughly 50 were seen in adjacent lung. Multi-region tumor sequencing was not done, so intratumor heterogeneity could not be excluded.

Germline V gives CDR1 GTSNPN, CDR2 SVGIG (reference sequence). The CDR3 is made up of 15 amino acids. V gave up 2 bases and J gave up 6 bases; unmatched junction bases: 10. The origin of this receptor is a woman aged 35 to 75 with stage I squamous cell lung carcinoma. The source was peripheral blood, collected before any cancer treatment. V and J are TRBV30 and TRBJ2-3, with 8 bases aligning to TRBD2. CDR3 protein: CAWSKGGGMADTQYF. The CDR3 DNA reads as TGTGCCTGGAGTAAGGGCGGGGGGATGGCTGATACGCAGTATTTT. The complete variable domain, with remaining parts taken from reference TRBV30 and TRBJ2-3, reads SQTIHQWPATLVQPVGSPLSLECTVEGTSNPNLYWYRQAAGRGLQLLFYSVGIGQISSEVPQNLSASRPQDRQFILSSKKLLLSDSGFYLCAWSKGGGMADTQYFGPGTRLTVL.